One and the same sample provided the 29 T cell receptor beta chains below, sequenced in a study of post-analysis software for immune sequencing data (dated by TCRdb to 2013 to 2016). These TCRs' antigens remain unknown. Library construction relied on PCR. Sequencer: Illumina HiSeq 2500. Unique molecular identifiers were incorporated into TCR beta cDNA libraries to reduce PCR and sequencing biases. Starting from the raw public reads, TCRdb applied fastp trimming at Q25, assembled clones with MiXCR and retained in-frame beta chains. Rows with one shared CDR3 protein collapse into an entry with the most common genes and DNA. The sample profile shows roughly 800,000 distinct CDR3 sequences; approximately 50% of them were found once. Approximately 4.4% of the sample is held by the ten biggest clonotypes. The full study reports these points: Roughly 5 TRBV segments, including TRBV5-6, TRBV5-1 and TRBV20-1, were significantly more frequent in patients than controls.

Sequences were obtained from blood. These receptors originate from a girl between 10 and 17 years old with multiple sclerosis.

The chain employs TRBV27 and TRBJ2-5; D is unclear. V gave up 11 bases and J gave up 7 bases, with 17 bases separating them. The CDR3 length is 12 residues. Germline V gene lookup returns CDR1 MNHEY and CDR2 SMNVEV (reference sequence). This CDR3 is CAGIDVLGTQYF. In DNA, the CDR3 is TGTGCCGGCATCGACGTTTTAGGGACCCAGTACTTC.

The V call is TRBV6-6, the J call TRBJ2-5; 9 bases match TRBD1. V gave up 6 bases and J gave up 4 bases; unmatched junction bases: 6. The V gene's germline CDR1 is MNHNY and CDR2 SVGAGI (reference sequence). CDR3 length: 14 residues. CDR3 loop: CASSPQGAAETQYF. The CDR3 region has the DNA TGTGCCAGCAGCCCACAGGGGGCTGCAGAGACCCAGTACTTC.

V gene TRBV12-3 or TRBV12-4 combines with J gene TRBJ2-1, with D possibly matching TRBD2 (6 bases). This CDR3 contains 14 residues. V lost 6 bases to trimming and J lost 3 bases, with 12 bases between them. In DNA, the CDR3 is TGTGCCAGCAGCCCTGGACTAAACTACAATGAGCAGTTCTTC. The encoded protein is CASSPGLNYNEQFF.

A single count supports this clonotype. The chain joins TRBV29-1 to TRBJ1-2; D is possibly TRBD1 (5 bases). The CDR3 is made up of 14 amino acids. Germline assignment: CDR1 SQVTM and CDR2 ANQGSEA. Trimming took 8 bases from V and 0 from J, leaving 16 bases between them. CDR3 sequence: CSTSEDTANYGYTF. CDR3 bases: TGCAGCACTAGCGAGGACACAGCTAACTATGGCTACACCTTC.

This clonotype came up a few times. The chain has TRBV10-3 and TRBJ2-3, with 8 bases lining up with TRBD1. The CDR3 has 16 amino acids. J gave up 2 bases and V 3 bases, and 7 bases lay outside the gene matches. Germline V gives CDR1 ENHRY, CDR2 SYGVKD. CDR3 bases: TGTGCCATCAGTGACCCGGACAGGGAGGCCACAGATACGCAGTATTTT. Its protein is CAISDPDREATDTQYF.

This clonotype appeared a few times. This chain links TRBV5-1 with TRBJ2-1; the D is unclear. The germline V gene encodes CDR1 SGHRS and CDR2 YFSETQ. The V end was cut by 0 bases, the J end by 3 bases, with 7 bases between. The CDR3 sequence is 14 residues long. The CDR3 region has the DNA TGCGCCAGCAGCTTGGATGGTAGCTACAATGAGCAGTTCTTC. Amino acids: CASSLDGSYNEQFF.

The rearrangement uses TRBV12-3 or TRBV12-4 and TRBJ2-5; TRBD2 matches at 9 bases. The V segment lost 4 bases and the J segment 5 bases; nucleotides outside the gene matches: 14. The CDR3 contains 17 residues. The CDR3 loop is CASSSLGGLARRETQYF. In nucleotides, the CDR3 is TGTGCCAGCAGTTCTCTAGGGGGACTAGCCAGGAGGGAGACCCAGTACTTC.

This clonotype occurred a few times. V is TRBV12-3 or TRBV12-4 and J is TRBJ2-5, with D possibly being TRBD1 or TRBD2 (5 bases each). The CDR3 consists of 15 residues. V lost 4 bases, J lost 3 bases, and 15 bases lay in between. CDR3 loop: CASSWTGRGEETQYF. The CDR3 coding sequence is TGTGCCAGCAGTTGGACGGGCCGGGGCGAAGAGACCCAGTACTTC.

This clonotype was counted only a few times. The chain combines TRBV4-2 with TRBJ2-7; D is possibly TRBD2 (6 bases). The CDR3 covers 17 residues. The V end was cut by 4 bases, the J end by 6 bases, with 25 bases between. Germline CDR1 reads LGHNA; CDR2 reads YNFKEQ. The CDR3 loop reads CASSPRLEGVGAFEQYF. Here the CDR3 DNA reads TGTGCCAGCAGCCCACGGTTGGAGGGAGTGGGTGCCTTCGAGCAGTACTTC.

The chain combines TRBV4-1 with TRBJ2-3; D not certain. Germline CDR1 reads MGHRA; CDR2 reads YSYEKL. Trimming cost V 3 bases and J 5 bases, with 6 bases left between them. This CDR3 region has 12 residues. CDR3 DNA sequence: TGCGCCAGCAGCCATGGCGGAGATACGCAGTATTTT. It codes for CASSHGGDTQYF.

This clonotype was recorded a few times. The V call is TRBV7-9, the J call TRBJ2-2; D ambiguous. The CDR3 runs to 11 residues. CDR1 is SEHNR, CDR2 FQNEAQ, per germline (reference sequence). Trimming pared 5 bases from V and 4 bases from J, leaving 2 bases between. CDR3 in DNA: TGTGCCAGCAGCACCACCGGGGAGCTGTTTTTT. It yields the protein CASSTTGELFF.

This clonotype occurred a few times. V gene TRBV20-1 combines with J gene TRBJ2-7; D is possibly TRBD1 (6 bases). The V end was cut by 0 bases, the J end by 3 bases, with 12 bases between. The CDR3 length is 14 residues. Germline assignment: CDR1 DFQATT and CDR2 SNEGSKA (reference sequence). Here the CDR3 DNA reads TGCAGTGCTAGAGATCTCGCGGACAGCTACGAGCAGTACTTC. It codes for CSARDLADSYEQYF.

This clonotype was counted between two and nine times. V usage is TRBV14 and J usage is TRBJ1-1; D gene ambiguous. Per germline, CDR1 SGHDN and CDR2 FVKESK. The CDR3 sequence is 11 residues long. Trimming pared 8 bases from V and 5 bases from J, leaving 9 bases between. The CDR3, as DNA: TGTGCCAGCTCGGCATGGACTGAAGCTTTCTTT. This gives the protein CASSAWTEAFF. Full variable domain (remainder filled in from reference TRBV14 and TRBJ1-1): EAGVTQFPSHSVIEKGQTVTLRCDPISGHDNLYWYRRVMGKEIKFLLHFVKESKQDESGMPNNRFLAERTGGTYSTLKVQPAELEDSGVYFCASSAWTEAFFGQGTRLTVV.

This clonotype turned up a few times. CDR3 nucleotide sequence: TGTGCCAGCAGCTTAGATACAGGACACATCTACGAGCAGTACTTC. Its translation: CASSLDTGHIYEQYF. The V gene is TRBV7-6, the J gene TRBJ2-4; D may be TRBD1 (5 bases). The last part of the DNA fits TRBJ2-7 better; the J call may be wrong. The CDR3 runs to 15 residues. Germline V CDR1 and CDR2: SGHVS, FNYEAQ.

J is TRBJ1-1 and V is TRBV5-1, with D possibly being TRBD1 (5 bases). This CDR3 has 16 residues. V was pared by 0 bases and J by 1 base, with 13 bases between. In germline, CDR1 is SGHRS, CDR2 YFSETQ. The CDR3 DNA reads TGCGCCAGCAGCTTGGCCTTAGGGACTTCGAACACTGAAGCTTTCTTT. Residues: CASSLALGTSNTEAFF.

The V and J genes are TRBV5-1 and TRBJ2-1; D may be TRBD1 or TRBD2 (6 bases each). The CDR3 totals 16 residues. V lost 0 bases to trimming and J lost 2 bases, with 12 bases between them. Germline CDR1 is SGHRS and CDR2 is YFSETQ. The CDR3 DNA sequence: TGCGCCAGCAGCTTGGGGGGGGCAGGGCCCTACAATGAGCAGTTCTTC. It codes for CASSLGGAGPYNEQFF.

The chain carries TRBV7-9 and TRBJ2-3; unclear D gene. Between the trimmed V and J ends, which lost 0 bases and 0 bases, there was a span of 7 bases. Germline lookup yields CDR1 SEHNR and CDR2 FQNEAQ (reference sequence). CDR3 length: 15 residues. The CDR3 sequence is CASSLANPSTDTQYF. The CDR3 coding sequence is TGTGCCAGCAGCTTAGCAAACCCCAGCACAGATACGCAGTATTTT.

This clonotype has just a few counts. The rearrangement links TRBV20-1 to TRBJ2-1; no reliable D call. The CDR3 totals 12 residues. Germline-derived CDR1 and CDR2 are DFQATT and SNEGSKA (reference sequence). The germline V and J ends were trimmed by 0 bases and 10 bases, with 10 bases remaining between them. The CDR3 sequence is CSARDLGGEQFF. CDR3 coding DNA: TGCAGTGCTAGAGATTTGGGCGGCGAGCAGTTCTTC.

This chain links TRBV18 with TRBJ1-2, with a tentative D call TRBD1 (5 bases). The CDR3 is 16 residues long. With 5 bases removed from V and 6 bases from J, the gap between germline ends came to 22 bases. Germline V gene lookup returns CDR1 KGHSH and CDR2 LQKENI. The CDR3 DNA reads TGTGCCAGCTCAGGAGGGACCGGATGGGGGACTCATGGCTACACCTTC. Protein product: CASSGGTGWGTHGYTF.

This clonotype turned up a few times. The chain has TRBV6-5 and TRBJ2-3, with a weak D call TRBD1 (6 bases). Trimming removed 6 bases from V and 2 bases from J, with 15 bases in between. In germline, CDR1 is MNHEY, CDR2 SVGAGI. The CDR3 spans 15 residues. The CDR3 nucleotides read TGTGCCAGCAGAGGATCAGGGGCCGACACAGATACGCAGTATTTT. Its translation: CASRGSGADTDTQYF.

This clonotype was detected a few times. The chain recombines TRBV29-1 with TRBJ2-7; 8 nucleotides line up with TRBD2. CDR1 and CDR2 (germline): SQVTM, ANQGSEA. V lost 4 bases to trimming and J lost 4 bases; unmatched junction nucleotides: 6. The CDR3 covers 13 residues. CDR3 residues: CSVVLAGRYEQYF. The DNA for the CDR3 is TGCAGCGTTGTTTTAGCGGGAAGGTACGAGCAGTACTTC.

This rearrangement joins TRBV20-1 to TRBJ2-6, with D unclear. V shed 1 base and J shed 2 bases, with 9 bases lying between them. This CDR3 is 15 amino acids long. Germline V CDR1 and CDR2: DFQATT, SNEGSKA (reference sequence). CDR3 in amino acids: CSARVGRPGANVLTF. DNA of the CDR3: TGCAGTGCTAGAGTGGGTCGACCTGGGGCCAACGTCCTGACTTTC.

As to this clonotype: The junction departs from the called germline gene at one end, perhaps through a read error. This chain connects TRBV29-1 to TRBJ1-2, with unresolved D. Looked up from germline, CDR1 is SQVTM and CDR2 is ANQGSEA. CDR3 size: 13 residues. The CDR3 DNA reads TGCAGCGTTGAGGGGTTCGGAGCCTATGGCTGCACCTTC. It translates to CSVEGFGAYGCTF.

This clonotype has just one count. The chain couples TRBV29-1 to TRBJ2-3; 7 positions agree with TRBD2. Germline loops: CDR1 SQVTM, CDR2 ANQGSEA. The CDR3 runs to 15 residues. V trimming: 6 bases; J trimming: 0 bases; junction bases outside the gene matches: 9. The CDR3 DNA reads TGCAGCGTGGGGTCGCGCGGGGGTAGCACAGATACGCAGTATTTT. It yields the protein CSVGSRGGSTDTQYF.

The J gene is TRBJ1-3, the V gene TRBV29-1, with 9 bases matching TRBD1. CDR3 length: 14 residues. CDR1 is SQVTM and CDR2 is ANQGSEA in the germline V gene. V dropped 4 bases and J dropped 0; count of bases not matched to a gene: 1. This CDR3 is CSVGDRDSGNTIYF. The CDR3 DNA reads TGCAGCGTTGGGGACAGGGACTCTGGAAACACCATATATTTT.

The V call is TRBV27, the J call TRBJ1-4; D call uncertain. Germline values: CDR1 MNHEY, CDR2 SMNVEV (reference sequence). This CDR3 spans 17 amino acids. V was shortened by 0 bases and J by 7 bases, with 18 bases between the two germline ends. The CDR3 DNA is TGTGCCAGCAGTTTATCCCCGCCGCCCGGGCACGGTGAAAAACTGTTTTTT. As protein: CASSLSPPPGHGEKLFF.

The chain couples TRBV6-5 to TRBJ1-1; D is possibly TRBD1 (6 bases). Germline V lookup: CDR1 MNHEY, CDR2 SVGAGI. V was cut by 8 bases and J by 0 bases, with 19 bases left in between. This CDR3 contains 16 residues. The CDR3 region is CASGRRGDRMNTEAFF. Written as DNA, the CDR3 is TGTGCCAGCGGCCGACGAGGAGACAGGATGAACACTGAAGCTTTCTTT.

The chain combines TRBV15 with TRBJ2-1; D gene ambiguous. This CDR3 region has 16 residues. Germline CDR1 reads LNHNV; CDR2 reads YYDKDF (reference sequence). V was shortened by 1 base and J by 4 bases, with 14 bases between the two germline ends. In DNA form, the CDR3 reads TGTGCCACCAGCAGAGGGGTGGGCGGAGAATACAATGAGCAGTTCTTC. Protein sequence: CATSRGVGGEYNEQFF.

The chain uses TRBV5-1 and TRBJ2-1; TRBD2 matches 7 bases. Germline loops: CDR1 SGHRS, CDR2 YFSETQ. This CDR3 has 15 amino acids. V was clipped by 4 bases and J by 7 bases; unmatched bases: 11. This chain's CDR3 is CASSLGAGVDNEQFF. The CDR3 DNA reads as TGCGCCAGCAGCCTCGGCGCGGGAGTCGATAATGAGCAGTTCTTC.